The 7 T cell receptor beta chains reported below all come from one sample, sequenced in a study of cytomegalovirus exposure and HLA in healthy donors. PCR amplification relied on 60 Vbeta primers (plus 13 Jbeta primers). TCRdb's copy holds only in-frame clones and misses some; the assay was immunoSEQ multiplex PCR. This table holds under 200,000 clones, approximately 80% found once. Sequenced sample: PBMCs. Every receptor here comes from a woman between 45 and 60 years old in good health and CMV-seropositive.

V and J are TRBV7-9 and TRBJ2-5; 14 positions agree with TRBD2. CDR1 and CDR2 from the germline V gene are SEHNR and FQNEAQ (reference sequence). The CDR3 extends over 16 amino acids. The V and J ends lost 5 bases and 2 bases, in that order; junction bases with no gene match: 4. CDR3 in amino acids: CASSEGLAGAQETQYF. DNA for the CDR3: TGTGCCAGCAGCGAGGGACTAGCGGGAGCACAAGAGACCCAGTACTTC.

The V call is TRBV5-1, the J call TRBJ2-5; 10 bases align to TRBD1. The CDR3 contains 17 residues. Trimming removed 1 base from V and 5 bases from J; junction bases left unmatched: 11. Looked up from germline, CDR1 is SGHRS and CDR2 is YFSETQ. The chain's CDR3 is CASSLMGGTGDGETQYF. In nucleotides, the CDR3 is TGCGCCAGCAGCTTGATGGGCGGGACAGGGGACGGGGAGACCCAGTACTTC.

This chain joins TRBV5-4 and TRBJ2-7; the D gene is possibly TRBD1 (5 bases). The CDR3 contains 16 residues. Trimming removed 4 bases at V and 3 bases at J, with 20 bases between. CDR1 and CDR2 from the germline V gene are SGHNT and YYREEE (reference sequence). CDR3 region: CASSPGAGNYYYEQYF. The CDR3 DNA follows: TGTGCCAGCAGCCCTGGAGCAGGGAACTACTACTACGAGCAGTACTTC.

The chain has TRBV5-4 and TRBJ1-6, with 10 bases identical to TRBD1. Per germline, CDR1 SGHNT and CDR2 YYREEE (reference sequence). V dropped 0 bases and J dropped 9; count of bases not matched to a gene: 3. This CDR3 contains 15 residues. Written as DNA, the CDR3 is TGTGCCAGCAGCTTGGATGGGACAGGGGTTTCACCCCTCCACTTT. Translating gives CASSLDGTGVSPLHF.

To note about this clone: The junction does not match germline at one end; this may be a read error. The CDR3 sequence: CASSPLTGSGTEAFF. CDR3 nucleotide sequence: TGTGCCAGCTCCCCACTCACAGGGAGCGGCACTGAAGCTTTCTTT. The chain links TRBV18 to TRBJ1-1; a possible D gene is TRBD1 (6 bases). Per germline, CDR1 KGHSH and CDR2 LQKENI. The CDR3 is 15 amino acids. Looking up the rest from reference TRBV18 and TRBJ1-1 gives the full variable domain: NAGVMQNPRHLVRRRGQEARLRCSPMKGHSHVYWYRQLPEEGLKFMVYLQKENIIDESGMPKERFSAEFPKEGPSILRIQQVVRGDSAAYFCASSPLTGSGTEAFFGQGTRLTVV.

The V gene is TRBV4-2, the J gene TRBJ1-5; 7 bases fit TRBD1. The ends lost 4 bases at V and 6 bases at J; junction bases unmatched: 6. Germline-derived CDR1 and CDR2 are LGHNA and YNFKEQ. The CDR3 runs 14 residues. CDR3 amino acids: CASSLTGAGQPQHF. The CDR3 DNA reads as TGTGCCAGCAGCCTTACAGGGGCGGGTCAGCCCCAGCATTTT.

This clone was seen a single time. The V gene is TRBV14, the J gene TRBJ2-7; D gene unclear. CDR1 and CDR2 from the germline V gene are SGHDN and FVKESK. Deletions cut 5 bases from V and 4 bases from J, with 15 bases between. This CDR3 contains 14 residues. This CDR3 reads CASSKVTGKYEQYF. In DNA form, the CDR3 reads TGTGCCAGCAGCAAGGTGACTGGCAAATACGAGCAGTACTTC.